The 7 T cell receptor beta chains reported below all come from one sample, sequenced in a study of shared clonotypes between healthy human individuals. The naive CD8 subset, CD45RO-negative cells positively selected for CCR7, excluded terminally differentiated effector memory CD45RA+ cells. Repertoires were generated with immunoSEQ multiplex PCR, while TCRdb's copy carries only in-frame clones and drops some. The sample carries some 1,900,000 clones, about 95% recorded once. The sample taken for sequencing was naive CD8+ T cells sorted from blood. These receptors all come from a man aged 18 to 29 in good health.

This clone was picked up one time. The chain links TRBV2 to TRBJ1-1; a weak D match, TRBD1 (6 bases). V lost 7 bases and J lost 7, with 10 bases in between. CDR1 is SNHLY and CDR2 is FYNNEI in the germline V gene. The CDR3 extends over 11 amino acids. The CDR3, as DNA: TGTGCCAGCACGGACAGCCTTGAAGCTTTCTTT. Translation gives CASTDSLEAFF.

This rearrangement joins TRBV10-3 to TRBJ2-7; D gene unclear. Germline V gene lookup returns CDR1 ENHRY and CDR2 SYGVKD. The ends were cut back, 2 bases at V and 6 bases at J, with 5 bases in the middle. This CDR3 is 11 amino acids long. The CDR3 nucleotides read TGTGCCATCAGTGAGGGTCGCGAGCAGTACTTC. Its translation is CAISEGREQYF.

V usage is TRBV9 and J usage is TRBJ1-1, with 11 positions matching TRBD1. With V trimmed by 3 bases and J by 4 bases, 5 bases remained unmatched. The germline V gene encodes CDR1 SGDLS and CDR2 YYNGEE. This CDR3 spans 15 amino acids. The CDR3 protein is CASSGEGQGVTEAFF. The CDR3 bases are TGTGCCAGCAGCGGGGAGGGACAGGGGGTCACTGAAGCTTTCTTT.

The genes are TRBV7-9 and TRBJ1-1; maybe TRBD1 (5 bases). V dropped 1 base and J dropped 1 base, with 13 bases sitting between them. In germline, CDR1 is SEHNR, CDR2 FQNEAQ (reference sequence). CDR3 length: 16 amino acids. CDR3 protein: CASSLDTVGGNTEAFF. The DNA for the CDR3 is TGTGCCAGCAGCTTAGACACCGTCGGGGGGAACACTGAAGCTTTCTTT.

The V and J genes are TRBV6-1 and TRBJ2-1, with D perhaps matching TRBD2 (5 bases). V shed 1 base and J shed 9 bases, with 16 bases lying between them. The CDR3 sequence is 15 residues long. CDR1 is MNHNS and CDR2 is SASEGT in the germline V gene. The CDR3 spells CASSEGPSDYIEQFF. CDR3 nucleotides: TGTGCCAGCAGTGAAGGCCCTTCCGACTATATTGAGCAGTTCTTC.

J is TRBJ1-3 and V is TRBV5-6; tentative D call: TRBD1 (5 bases). The CDR3 has 16 residues. V shed 2 bases and J shed 0 bases, with 12 bases lying between them. Germline V gene sequence: CDR1 SGHDT, CDR2 YYEEEE. The CDR3 loop is CASSLGEGVSGNTIYF. CDR3 in DNA: TGTGCCAGCAGCTTAGGTGAAGGGGTCTCTGGAAACACCATATATTTT.

This chain links TRBV5-1 with TRBJ2-1; 8 nucleotides match TRBD2. CDR1 and CDR2 from the germline V gene are SGHRS and YFSETQ. V lost 5 bases and J lost 8; bases outside the gene matches: 6. CDR3 size: 13 residues. CDR3 coding DNA: TGCGCCAGCAGTAGCGGGGATTTGGATGAGCAGTTCTTC. It specifies CASSSGDLDEQFF.